The 4 T cell receptor beta chains given below trace back to one sample, sequenced in a study of CD8 T cells in ankylosing spondylitis. TCRdb re-analysed the 5' RACE reads in MiXCR, keeping a single row per CDR3 protein. The table includes approximately 220,000 distinct CDR3 sequences, roughly a tenth detected once. Sequenced: blood, either unsorted or a sorted T cell fraction (not recorded which). All receptors derive from a male donor with ankylosing spondylitis or in good health (not recorded which).

This clonotype has ten or more counts. The chain couples TRBV6-1 to TRBJ1-2; D ambiguous. Germline-derived CDR1 and CDR2 are MNHNS and SASEGT. The V end was cut by 5 bases, the J end by 0 bases, with 19 bases between. The length of the CDR3 is 17 residues. The CDR3, as DNA: TGTGCCAGCAGTCCATGGGCCGGACGGACCACTAACTATGGCTACACCTTC. Translating gives CASSPWAGRTTNYGYTF.

This clonotype occurred many times. The V gene is TRBV7-2, the J gene TRBJ2-7; tentative D call: TRBD1 (5 bases). Per the germline V gene, CDR1 is SGHTA and CDR2 is FQGNSA. Trimming stripped 4 bases from V and 4 bases from J, with 14 bases between. The length of the CDR3 is 14 residues. This chain's CDR3 is CASSWAGIQYEQYF. In DNA, the CDR3 is TGTGCCAGCAGCTGGGCAGGGATACAGTACGAGCAGTACTTC.

This clonotype appeared many times. This rearrangement joins TRBV29-1 to TRBJ2-1; D could derive from TRBD1 or TRBD2 (7 bases each). CDR3 length equals 20 residues. Germline CDR1 and CDR2: SQVTM and ANQGSEA. V lost 0 bases, J lost 4 bases, and 28 bases lay in between. This CDR3 is CSVEDPAPGEGAHGYNEQFF. The CDR3, as DNA: TGCAGCGTTGAAGATCCGGCCCCTGGGGAGGGGGCACACGGGTACAATGAGCAGTTCTTC.

The chain is built from TRBV24-1 and TRBJ2-3, with D perhaps given as TRBD1 or TRBD2 (5 bases each). V shed 7 bases and J shed 6 bases, with 13 bases lying between them. The V gene's germline CDR1 is KGHDR and CDR2 SFDVKD. CDR3 length: 13 amino acids. CDR3 region: CATSVWGYDTQYF. The DNA for the CDR3 is TGTGCCACCAGCGTGTGGGGGTATGATACGCAGTATTTT.